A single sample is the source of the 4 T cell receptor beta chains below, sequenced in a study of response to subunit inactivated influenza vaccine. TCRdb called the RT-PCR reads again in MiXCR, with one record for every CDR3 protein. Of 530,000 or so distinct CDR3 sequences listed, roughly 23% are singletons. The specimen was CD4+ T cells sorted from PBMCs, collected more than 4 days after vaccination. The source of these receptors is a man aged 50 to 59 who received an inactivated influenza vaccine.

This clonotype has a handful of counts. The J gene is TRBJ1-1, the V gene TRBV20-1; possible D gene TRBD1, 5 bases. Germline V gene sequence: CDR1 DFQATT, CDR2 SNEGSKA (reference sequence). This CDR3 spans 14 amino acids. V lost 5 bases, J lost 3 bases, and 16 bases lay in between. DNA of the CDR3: TGCAGTGCTGGGGCCCCAGGAGGGCACACTGAAGCTTTCTTT. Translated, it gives CSAGAPGGHTEAFF.

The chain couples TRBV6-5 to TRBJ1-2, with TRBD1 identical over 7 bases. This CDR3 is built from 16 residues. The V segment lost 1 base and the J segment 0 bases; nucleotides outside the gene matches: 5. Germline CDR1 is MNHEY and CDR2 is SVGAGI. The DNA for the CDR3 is TGTGCCAGCAGTTACTTTTCCGGGACAGCTAACTATGGCTACACCTTC. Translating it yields CASSYFSGTANYGYTF.

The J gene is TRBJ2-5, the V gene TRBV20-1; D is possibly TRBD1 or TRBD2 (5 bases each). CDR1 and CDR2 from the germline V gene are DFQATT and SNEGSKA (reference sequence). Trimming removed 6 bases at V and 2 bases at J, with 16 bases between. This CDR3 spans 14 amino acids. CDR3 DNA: TGCAGTGCACTCGACGGGACGGCGCAAGAGACCCAGTACTTC. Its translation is CSALDGTAQETQYF.

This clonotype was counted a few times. Written as DNA, the CDR3 is TGTGCCAGCAGCTTATTACCAGAAAGCAATCAGCCCCAGCATTTT. This gives the protein CASSLLPESNQPQHF. This sequence joins TRBV5-5 and TRBJ1-5; D remains unclear. CDR3 length: 15 amino acids. CDR1 is SGHKS, CDR2 YYEKEE, per germline (reference sequence). V shed 2 bases and J shed 1 base, with 10 bases lying between them. The whole variable domain, remainder taken from reference TRBV5-5 and TRBJ1-5, is DAGVTQSPTHLIKTRGQQVTLRCSPISGHKSVSWYQQVLGQGPQFIFQYYEKEERGRGNFPDRFSARQFPNYSSELNVNALLLGDSALYLCASSLLPESNQPQHFGDGTRLSIL.